This passage covers 8 T cell receptor beta chains from one sample sequenced in a study of T cells in Graves' hyperthyroidism and ophthalmopathy. The TCR beta CDR3 regions underwent amplification using RNA transcripts as the source. During a first-round RT-PCR of the TCR CDR3, the HTBI primer set was used. TCRdb analysed the multiplex PCR reads with MiXCR anew, one entry per CDR3 protein. The table lists about 46,000 distinct CDR3 sequences, around half of them singletons. Sequences were obtained from peripheral blood or thyroid tissue (not recorded which). The receptor source for this set is a woman aged 45 to 65 with Graves' hyperthyroidism.

In its sample, this clonotype was seen many times. One base away lies a much larger clone, so this may be a sequencing read error. The CDR3 DNA follows: TGCAGCGTTGCAAGGGGGACAAATCGGCCCCAGCATTTT. Its translation: CSVARGTNRPQHF. The chain uses TRBV29-1 and TRBJ1-5, with a tentative D call TRBD1 (6 bases). The CDR3 runs to 13 residues. Germline V gene lookup returns CDR1 SQVTM and CDR2 ANQGSEA.

The table lists this clonotype with many counts. This chain links TRBV7-6 with TRBJ2-5; D possibly corresponds to TRBD2 (7 bases). There are 12 residues in the CDR3. V was clipped by 7 bases and J by 10 bases, with 16 bases between them. CDR1 is SGHVS, CDR2 FNYEAQ, per germline. The CDR3 loop is CASKGGGGGQYF. The CDR3 nucleotides are TGTGCCAGCAAGGGCGGGGGCGGTGGCCAGTACTTC.

V usage is TRBV2 and J usage is TRBJ2-7; 9 bases match TRBD2. Germline lookup yields CDR1 SNHLY and CDR2 FYNNEI. V lost 3 bases, J lost 4 bases, and 7 bases stayed unmatched. CDR3 size: 15 residues. CDR3 residues: CASSDGGRAKYEQYF. CDR3 bases: TGTGCCAGCAGTGACGGCGGGAGGGCCAAGTACGAGCAGTACTTC.

This clonotype was recorded many times. The chain combines TRBV12-3 or TRBV12-4 with TRBJ2-3, with 9 bases identical to TRBD1. This CDR3 region has 17 residues. V gave up 5 bases and J gave up 4 bases; unmatched junction bases: 13. The CDR3 coding sequence is TGTGCCAGCAGTCCCTCCCAGACAGGGGGTAGGGCAGATACGCAGTATTTT. The encoded protein is CASSPSQTGGRADTQYF.

The sample holds many counts of this clonotype. The CDR3 region has the DNA TGCAGTGCTAGAGATCCACAGGGGGCAGGCACTGAAGCTTTCTTT. Protein sequence: CSARDPQGAGTEAFF. The V and J genes are TRBV20-1 and TRBJ1-1; 9 bases are a match to TRBD1. CDR1 is DFQATT, CDR2 SNEGSKA, per germline (reference sequence). The CDR3 sequence is 15 residues long. The V and J ends lost 0 bases and 4 bases, in that order; junction bases with no gene match: 6.

This chain links TRBV4-2 with TRBJ2-3; D ambiguous. This CDR3 has 11 amino acids. The germline gives CDR1 LGHNA, CDR2 YNFKEQ. The germline V and J ends were trimmed by 6 bases and 6 bases, with 7 bases remaining between them. The CDR3 region is CASSAIDTQYF. The CDR3 nucleotides read TGTGCCAGCAGTGCAATCGATACGCAGTATTTT.

This clonotype came up once. V usage is TRBV7-2 and J usage is TRBJ2-7; 11 bases agree with TRBD2. In germline, CDR1 is SGHTA, CDR2 FQGNSA. The trim removed 1 base at V and 3 bases at J, leaving 5 bases unmatched. CDR3 length: 16 amino acids. In nucleotides, the CDR3 is TGTGCCAGCAGCTTAGGACTAGCGGGGACTTTCTACGAGCAGTACTTC. Translated: CASSLGLAGTFYEQYF. Complete variable domain (other parts from reference TRBV7-2 and TRBJ2-7): GAGVSQSPSNKVTEKGKDVELRCDPISGHTALYWYRQSLGQGLEFLIYFQGNSAPDKSGLPSDRFSAERTGGSVSTLTIQRTQQEDSAVYLCASSLGLAGTFYEQYFGPGTRLTVT.

The chain combines TRBV7-2 with TRBJ2-5; D is perhaps TRBD2 (7 bases). The CDR3 has 14 amino acids. Germline CDR1 is SGHTA and CDR2 is FQGNSA. V was trimmed by 8 bases and J by 7 bases, leaving 20 bases between them. The CDR3 sequence: CASARGREMMTQYF. In nucleotides, the CDR3 is TGTGCCAGCGCTCGGGGGCGGGAGATGATGACCCAGTACTTC.